This T cell receptor beta chain appears in the sequencing data of a study of PD-1 blockade in classical Hodgkin lymphoma. The time point was: cycle 4 day 1 (C4D1), after 5 to 7 weeks of nivolumab. With no exception, relapse followed autologous stem cell transplantation in all patients, and brentuximab vedotin exposure varied. Measured with immunoSEQ multiplex PCR; TCRdb has only the in-frame clones, and not every one. The sample yields about 90,000 clones, 90% seen once. CDR1 and CDR2 (germline): GTSNPN, SVGIG (reference sequence). The germline V and J ends were trimmed by 0 bases and 7 bases, with 6 bases remaining between them. The CDR3 spans 11 residues.

Here the sequenced sample was peripheral blood mononuclear cells (PBMCs), taken before the fourth cycle of nivolumab. V usage is TRBV30 and J usage is TRBJ1-1; D call uncertain. This TCR came from a human donor with classical Hodgkin lymphoma. The CDR3 DNA follows: TGTGCCTGGAGTGTACAGCGTGAAGCTTTCTTT. Amino acids: CAWSVQREAFF.